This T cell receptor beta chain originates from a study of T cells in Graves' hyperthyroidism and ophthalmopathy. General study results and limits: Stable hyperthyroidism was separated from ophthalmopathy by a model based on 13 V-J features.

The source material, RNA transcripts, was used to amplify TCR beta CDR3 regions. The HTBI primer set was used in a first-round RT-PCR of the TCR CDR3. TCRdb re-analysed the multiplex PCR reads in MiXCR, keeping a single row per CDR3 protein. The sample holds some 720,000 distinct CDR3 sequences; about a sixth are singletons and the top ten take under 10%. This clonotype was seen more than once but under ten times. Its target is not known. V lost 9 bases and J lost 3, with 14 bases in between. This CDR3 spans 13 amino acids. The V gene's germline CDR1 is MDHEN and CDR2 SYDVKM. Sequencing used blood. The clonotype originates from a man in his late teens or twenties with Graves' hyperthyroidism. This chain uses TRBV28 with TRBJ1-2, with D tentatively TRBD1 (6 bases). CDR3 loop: CASSGGTDYGYTF. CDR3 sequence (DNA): TGTGCCAGTTCGGGGGGCACTGACTATGGCTACACCTTC.